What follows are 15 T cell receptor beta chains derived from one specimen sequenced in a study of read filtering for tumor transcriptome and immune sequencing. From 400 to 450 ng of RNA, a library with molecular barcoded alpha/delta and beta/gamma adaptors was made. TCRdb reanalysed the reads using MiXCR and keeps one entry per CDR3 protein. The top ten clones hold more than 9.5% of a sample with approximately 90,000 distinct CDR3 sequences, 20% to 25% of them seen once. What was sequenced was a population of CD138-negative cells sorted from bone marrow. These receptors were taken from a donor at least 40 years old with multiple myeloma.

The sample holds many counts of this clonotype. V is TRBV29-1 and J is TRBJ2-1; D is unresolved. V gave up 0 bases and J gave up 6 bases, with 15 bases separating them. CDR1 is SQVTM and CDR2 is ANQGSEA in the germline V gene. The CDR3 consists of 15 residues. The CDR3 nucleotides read TGCAGCGTTGAAGATCTACAGCTCCCGGGCAATGAGCAGTTCTTC. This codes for CSVEDLQLPGNEQFF.

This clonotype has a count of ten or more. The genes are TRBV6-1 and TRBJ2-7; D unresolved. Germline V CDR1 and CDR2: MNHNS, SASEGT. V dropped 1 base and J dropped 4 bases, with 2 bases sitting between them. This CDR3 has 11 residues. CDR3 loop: CASSEGYEQYF. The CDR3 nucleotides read TGTGCCAGCAGTGAAGGGTACGAGCAGTACTTC.

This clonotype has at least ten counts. The CDR3 DNA follows: TGCAGTGCTAGAGCTCGGACAGCTTTTGCTGAAAAACTGTTTTTT. Translated: CSARARTAFAEKLFF. The V call is TRBV20-1, the J call TRBJ1-4; tentative D call: TRBD1 (6 bases). CDR3 length: 15 amino acids. V was cut by 1 base and J by 7 bases, with 16 bases left in between. Germline lookup yields CDR1 DFQATT and CDR2 SNEGSKA (reference sequence).

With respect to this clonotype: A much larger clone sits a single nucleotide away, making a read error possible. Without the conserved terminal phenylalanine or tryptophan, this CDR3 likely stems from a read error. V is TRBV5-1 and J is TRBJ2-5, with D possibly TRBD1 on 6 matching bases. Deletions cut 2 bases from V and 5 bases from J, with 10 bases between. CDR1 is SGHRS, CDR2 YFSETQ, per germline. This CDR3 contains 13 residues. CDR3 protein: CASSLMGAETQYS. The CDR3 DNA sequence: TGCGCCAGCAGCTTAATGGGGGCCGAGACCCAGTACTCC.

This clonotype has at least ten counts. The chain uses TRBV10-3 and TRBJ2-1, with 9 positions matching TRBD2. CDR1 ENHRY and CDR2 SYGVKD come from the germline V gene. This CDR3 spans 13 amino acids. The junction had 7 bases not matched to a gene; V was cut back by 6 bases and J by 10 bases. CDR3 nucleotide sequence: TGTGCCATCAGGAGGCTAGCGGGGAACGAGCAGTTCTTC. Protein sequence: CAIRRLAGNEQFF.

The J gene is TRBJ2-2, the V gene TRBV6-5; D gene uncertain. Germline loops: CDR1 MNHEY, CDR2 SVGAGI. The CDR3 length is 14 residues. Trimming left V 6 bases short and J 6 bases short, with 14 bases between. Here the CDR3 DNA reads TGTGCCAGCAGGGTGATGAGTTCGGCCGGGGAGCTGTTTTTT. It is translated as CASRVMSSAGELFF.

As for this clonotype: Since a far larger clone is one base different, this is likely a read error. The CDR3 protein is CASSQWAYEQYF. The CDR3 region has the DNA TGTGCCAGCAGCCAGTGGGCCTACGAGCAGTACTTC. V gene TRBV6-6 combines with J gene TRBJ2-7; D uncertain. Germline lookup yields CDR1 MNHNY and CDR2 SVGAGI (reference sequence). The CDR3 contains 12 residues. V was clipped by 6 bases and J by 2 bases, with 8 bases between them.

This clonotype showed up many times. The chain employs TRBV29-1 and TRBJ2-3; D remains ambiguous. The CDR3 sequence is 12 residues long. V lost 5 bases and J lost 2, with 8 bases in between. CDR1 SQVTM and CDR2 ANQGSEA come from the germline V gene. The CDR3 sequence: CSVRGDTDTQYF. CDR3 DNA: TGCAGCGTTCGTGGGGACACAGATACGCAGTATTTT.

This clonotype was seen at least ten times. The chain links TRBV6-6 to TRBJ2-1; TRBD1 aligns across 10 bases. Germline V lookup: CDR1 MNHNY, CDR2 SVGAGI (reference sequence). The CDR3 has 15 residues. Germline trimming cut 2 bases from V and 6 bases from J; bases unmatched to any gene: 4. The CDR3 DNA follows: TGTGCCAGCAGTTACGACAGGGGGCTTGGCAATGAGCAGTTCTTC. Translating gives CASSYDRGLGNEQFF.

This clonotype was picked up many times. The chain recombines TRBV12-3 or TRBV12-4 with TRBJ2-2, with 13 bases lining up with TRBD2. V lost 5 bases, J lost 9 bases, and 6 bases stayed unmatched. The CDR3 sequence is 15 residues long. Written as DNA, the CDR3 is TGTGCCAGCAGTCCCGGGACTAGCGGGGTTTGGGAGCTGTTTTTT. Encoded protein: CASSPGTSGVWELFF.

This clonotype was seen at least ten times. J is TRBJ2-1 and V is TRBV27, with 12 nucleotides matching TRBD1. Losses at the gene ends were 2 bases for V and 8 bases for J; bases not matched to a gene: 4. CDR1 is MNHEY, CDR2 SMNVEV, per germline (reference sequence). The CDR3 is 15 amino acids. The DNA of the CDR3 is TGTGCCAGCAGTTTAACGGGACAGGGGGCCTATGAGCAGTTCTTC. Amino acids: CASSLTGQGAYEQFF.

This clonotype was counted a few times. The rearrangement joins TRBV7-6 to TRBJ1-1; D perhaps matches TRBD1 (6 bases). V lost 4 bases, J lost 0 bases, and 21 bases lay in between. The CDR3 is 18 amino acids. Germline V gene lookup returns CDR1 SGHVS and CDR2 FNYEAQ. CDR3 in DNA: TGTGCCAGCAGCTCATGGGCCCCCCAGGGGCGGATGAACACTGAAGCTTTCTTT. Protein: CASSSWAPQGRMNTEAFF.

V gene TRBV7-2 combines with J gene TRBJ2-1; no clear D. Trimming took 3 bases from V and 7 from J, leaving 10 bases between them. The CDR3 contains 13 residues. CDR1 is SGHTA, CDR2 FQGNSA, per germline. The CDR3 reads CASSLVLENEQFF. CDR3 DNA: TGTGCCAGCAGCTTGGTTCTGGAGAATGAGCAGTTCTTC.

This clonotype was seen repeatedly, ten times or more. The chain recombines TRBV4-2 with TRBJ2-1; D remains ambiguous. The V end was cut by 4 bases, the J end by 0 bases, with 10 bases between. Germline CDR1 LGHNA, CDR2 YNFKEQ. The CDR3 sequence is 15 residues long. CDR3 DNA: TGTGCCAGCAGCCCCGAACAGAGCTCCTACAATGAGCAGTTCTTC. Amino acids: CASSPEQSSYNEQFF.

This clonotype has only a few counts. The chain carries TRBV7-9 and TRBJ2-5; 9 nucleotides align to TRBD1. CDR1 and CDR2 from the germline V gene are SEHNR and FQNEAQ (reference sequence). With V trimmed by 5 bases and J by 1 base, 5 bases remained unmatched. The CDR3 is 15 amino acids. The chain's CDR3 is CASSPGTGLQETQYF. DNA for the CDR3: TGTGCCAGCAGCCCCGGGACAGGGCTCCAAGAGACCCAGTACTTC.